The entry that follows covers one TCR beta chain sequence. Its specificity is not known. Germline CDR1 is SNHLY and CDR2 is FYNNEI. V lost 2 bases, J lost 6 bases, and 11 bases stayed unmatched. This CDR3 has 16 amino acids. The data stem from a study of OX40 agonist ivuxolimab in advanced cancers. In the study overall: Ivuxolimab doses were 0.01, 0.1, 0.3, 1.5, 3 or 10 mg/kg every 2 weeks. Subjects had a mean age of around 60 years, with a range of 23 to 79; approximately 83% were male.

Data came from immunoSEQ multiplex PCR; TCRdb stores just in-frame clones and leaves some out. The sample lists tens of thousands of clones, around 84% occurring once. Study-level results: At 0.1 to 3.0 mg/kg, CD4+ and CD8+ blood T cells expanded clonally by week 6. Averaging showed that CD8+ T cells had more expanded clones than CD4+ did.

This receptor was taken from an adult with an advanced solid tumor such as melanoma, head and neck, liver or kidney cancer. The chain has TRBV2 and TRBJ2-3; 7 bases map to TRBD2. The sequenced sample was CD4+ or CD8+ T cells sorted from blood, obtained in a trial of the OX40 agonist ivuxolimab. CDR3 nucleotides: TGTGCCAGCAGTGAATACGGGAGGCCCCGAGCGGATACGCAGTATTTT. This codes for CASSEYGRPRADTQYF.